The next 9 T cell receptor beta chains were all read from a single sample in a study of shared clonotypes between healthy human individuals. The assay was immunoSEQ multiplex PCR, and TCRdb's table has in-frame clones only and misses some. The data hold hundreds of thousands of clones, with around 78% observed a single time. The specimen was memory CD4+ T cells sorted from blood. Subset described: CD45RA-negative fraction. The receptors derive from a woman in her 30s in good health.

The CDR3 region has the DNA TGCAGTGCTAGCCACACTGAAGCTTTCTTT. As protein: CSASHTEAFF. J is TRBJ1-1 and V is TRBV20-1; D is uncertain. CDR1 and CDR2 (germline): DFQATT, SNEGSKA (reference sequence). Between the trimmed V and J ends, which lost 3 bases and 3 bases, there was a span of 2 bases. The CDR3 has 10 residues.

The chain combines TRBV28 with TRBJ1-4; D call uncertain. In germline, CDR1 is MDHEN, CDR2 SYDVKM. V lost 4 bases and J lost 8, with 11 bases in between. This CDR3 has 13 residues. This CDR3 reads CASSSHTEEKLFF. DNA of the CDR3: TGTGCCAGCAGTTCCCACACGGAGGAAAAACTGTTTTTT. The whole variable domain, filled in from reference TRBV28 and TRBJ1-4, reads DVKVTQSSRYLVKRTGEKVFLECVQDMDHENMFWYRQDPGLGLRLIYFSYDVKMKEKGDIPEGYSVSREKKERFSLILESASTNQTSMYLCASSSHTEEKLFFGSGTQLSVL.

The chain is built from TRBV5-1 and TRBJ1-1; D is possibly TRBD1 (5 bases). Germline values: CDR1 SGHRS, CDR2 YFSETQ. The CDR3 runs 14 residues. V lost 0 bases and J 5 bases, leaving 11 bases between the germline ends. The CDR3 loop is CASSLVGVRTEAFF. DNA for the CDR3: TGCGCCAGCAGCTTGGTAGGGGTAAGAACTGAAGCTTTCTTT.

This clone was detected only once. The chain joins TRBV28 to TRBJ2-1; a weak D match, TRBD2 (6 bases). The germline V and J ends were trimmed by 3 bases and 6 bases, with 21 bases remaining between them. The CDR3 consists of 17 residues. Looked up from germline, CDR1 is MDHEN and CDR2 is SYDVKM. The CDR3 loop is CASSFGPTSSGANEQFF. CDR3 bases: TGTGCCAGCAGTTTTGGGCCGACTAGTTCTGGTGCCAATGAGCAGTTCTTC. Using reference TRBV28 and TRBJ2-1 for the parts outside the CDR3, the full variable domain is DVKVTQSSRYLVKRTGEKVFLECVQDMDHENMFWYRQDPGLGLRLIYFSYDVKMKEKGDIPEGYSVSREKKERFSLILESASTNQTSMYLCASSFGPTSSGANEQFFGPGTRLTVL.

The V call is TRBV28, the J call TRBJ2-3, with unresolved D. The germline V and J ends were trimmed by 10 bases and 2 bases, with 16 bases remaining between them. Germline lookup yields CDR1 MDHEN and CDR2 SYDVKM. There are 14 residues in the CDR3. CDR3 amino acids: CAIDSRASTDTQYF. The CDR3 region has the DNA TGTGCCATCGACTCCAGAGCCTCCACAGATACGCAGTATTTT.

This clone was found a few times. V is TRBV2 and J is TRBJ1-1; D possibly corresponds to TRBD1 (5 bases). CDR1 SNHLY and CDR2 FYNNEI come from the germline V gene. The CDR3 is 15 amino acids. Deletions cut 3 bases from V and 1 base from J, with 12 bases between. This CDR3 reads CASSEDINQNTEAFF. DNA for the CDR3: TGTGCCAGCAGTGAGGACATCAACCAGAACACTGAAGCTTTCTTT.

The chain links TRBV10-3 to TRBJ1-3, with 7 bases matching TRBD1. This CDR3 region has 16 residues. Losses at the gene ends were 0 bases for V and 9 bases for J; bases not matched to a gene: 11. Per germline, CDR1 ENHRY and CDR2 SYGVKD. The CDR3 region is CAISESVGKGAGTIYF. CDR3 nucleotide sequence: TGTGCCATCAGTGAGTCGGTTGGGAAGGGGGCCGGCACCATATATTTT.

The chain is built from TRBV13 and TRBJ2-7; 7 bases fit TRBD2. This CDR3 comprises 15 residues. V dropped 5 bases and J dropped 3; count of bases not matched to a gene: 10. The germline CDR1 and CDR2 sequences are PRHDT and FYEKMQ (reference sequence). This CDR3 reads CASSLSSSGNYEQYF. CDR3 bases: TGTGCCAGCAGCCTCTCGTCCAGCGGGAACTACGAGCAGTACTTC. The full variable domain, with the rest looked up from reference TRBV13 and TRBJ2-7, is AAGVIQSPRHLIKEKRETATLKCYPIPRHDTVYWYQQGPGQDPQFLISFYEKMQSDKGSIPDRFSAQQFSDYHSELNMSSLELGDSALYFCASSLSSSGNYEQYFGPGTRLTVT.

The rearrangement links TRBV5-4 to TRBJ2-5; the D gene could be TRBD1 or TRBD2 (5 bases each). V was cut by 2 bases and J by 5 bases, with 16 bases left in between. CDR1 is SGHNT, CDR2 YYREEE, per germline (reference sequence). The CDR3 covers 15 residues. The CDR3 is CASSLGIGDRETQYF. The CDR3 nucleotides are TGTGCCAGCAGCTTAGGCATTGGGGACCGGGAGACCCAGTACTTC.